These 24 T cell receptor beta chains came from one sample sequenced in a study of shared clonotypes between healthy human individuals (TCRdb year 2020). Library generation was performed with the immunoSEQ multiplex PCR assay. TCRdb limited this immuneACCESS table to in-frame rearrangements with V and J called. A share of clones is missing; checked studies link under half to unresolved V genes, and the rest is unexplained. The sample table records roughly 1,600,000 clones; around 98.5% of these occur just once. The top ten clonotypes cover about 0.4% of the sample. Sequencing input: naive CD4+ T cells sorted from blood. What the cell subset or site label conveys for this sample: CD45RA+ positively selected. Receptors were obtained from a young man in good health.

V usage is TRBV29-1 and J usage is TRBJ2-7; D is possibly TRBD1 (5 bases). The ends were cut back, 4 bases at V and 6 bases at J, with 13 bases in the middle. CDR3 size: 12 residues. Germline CDR1 SQVTM, CDR2 ANQGSEA. This CDR3 reads CSVARGRAEQYF. The CDR3 coding sequence is TGCAGCGTTGCTAGGGGCAGGGCCGAGCAGTACTTC.

This chain joins TRBV19 and TRBJ2-7; no reliable D call. Trimming left V 2 bases short and J 4 bases short, with 12 bases between. Germline V CDR1 and CDR2: LNHDA, SQIVND (reference sequence). The CDR3 consists of 14 residues. CDR3 in amino acids: CASSIQARGYEQYF. CDR3 DNA sequence: TGTGCCAGTAGTATACAGGCCAGAGGATACGAGCAGTACTTC.

Details on this clone: Other DNA sequences in the sample encode the same CDR3. The J gene is TRBJ2-1, the V gene TRBV5-6; D gene ambiguous. CDR1 is SGHDT and CDR2 is YYEEEE in the germline V gene. The CDR3 loop spans 15 amino acids. V lost 0 bases, J lost 0 bases, and 7 bases lay in between. In DNA form, the CDR3 reads TGTGCCAGCAGCTTGGTACCTGGCTCCTACAATGAGCAGTTCTTC. It yields the protein CASSLVPGSYNEQFF.

CDR3 DNA sequence: TGTGCCAGCAGCTTAGGACTAGCGCTAAGCACAGATACGCAGTATTTT. This gives the protein CASSLGLALSTDTQYF. The chain uses TRBV11-3 and TRBJ2-3; 8 nucleotides match TRBD2. This CDR3 contains 16 residues. Unmatched junction bases numbered 3, after V lost 1 base and J lost 0 bases. Germline assignment: CDR1 SGHNT and CDR2 YENEEA.

The V gene is TRBV11-2, the J gene TRBJ2-1; 7 bases line up with TRBD2. Germline trimming cut 0 bases from V and 5 bases from J; bases unmatched to any gene: 7. Germline V lookup: CDR1 SGHAT, CDR2 FQNNGV. This CDR3 is 16 amino acids long. This chain's CDR3 is CASSLDPPAGNNEQFF. CDR3 in DNA: TGTGCCAGCAGCTTAGATCCCCCAGCGGGGAACAATGAGCAGTTCTTC.

As regards this clone: The same CDR3 also results from other DNA sequences found in this sample. This rearrangement joins TRBV4-3 to TRBJ1-1, with D unclear. Between the trimmed V and J ends, which lost 1 base and 5 bases, there was a span of 8 bases. Germline CDR1 LGHNA, CDR2 YSLEER. The CDR3 extends over 13 amino acids. The CDR3 nucleotides are TGCGCCAGCAGCCAAGGGTCCGGGACTGAAGCTTTCTTT. Translating it yields CASSQGSGTEAFF.

The chain couples TRBV7-2 to TRBJ1-5; 7 nucleotides align to TRBD1. The CDR3 length is 13 residues. CDR1 and CDR2 from the germline V gene are SGHTA and FQGNSA. The V gene end was trimmed by 5 bases and the J gene end by 6 bases; junction bases not matched to a gene: 4. The CDR3 is CASSDRVGQPQHF. The CDR3 DNA reads as TGTGCCAGCAGCGACAGGGTTGGTCAGCCCCAGCATTTT.

The rearrangement links TRBV6-5 to TRBJ1-4; D is unresolved. The CDR3 loop spans 14 amino acids. V was cut by 0 bases and J by 8 bases, with 10 bases left in between. From germline, CDR1 is MNHEY and CDR2 SVGAGI. The CDR3 spells CASSYSRALEKLFF. The CDR3 nucleotides are TGTGCCAGCAGTTACTCGAGGGCCCTGGAAAAACTGTTTTTT.

In regard to this clone: Compared with germline, one end of the junction differs, possibly owing to a read error. The chain recombines TRBV28 with TRBJ2-1; TRBD2 agrees at 11 bases. Per germline, CDR1 MDHEN and CDR2 SYDVKM. The CDR3 is 14 residues long. For the CDR3, the DNA is TGTGCCAGCATTTTACTAGCGGGAGTAGGTGAGCAGTTCTTC. Its translation: CASILLAGVGEQFF.

The chain uses TRBV19 and TRBJ2-7, with D tentatively TRBD2 (5 bases). The germline CDR1 and CDR2 sequences are LNHDA and SQIVND (reference sequence). V was trimmed by 8 bases and J by 2 bases, leaving 16 bases between them. The CDR3 has 14 residues. CDR3 DNA sequence: TGTGCCAGTGCCGTTAGCGAAATTACCTACGAGCAGTACTTC. It translates to CASAVSEITYEQYF. Together with reference TRBV19 and TRBJ2-7, the CDR3 gives the full variable domain: DGGITQSPKYLFRKEGQNVTLSCEQNLNHDAMYWYRQDPGQGLRLIYYSQIVNDFQKGDIAEGYSVSREKKESFPLTVTSAQKNPTAFYLCASAVSEITYEQYFGPGTRLTVT.

The chain is built from TRBV10-3 and TRBJ1-5; D ambiguous. Germline-derived CDR1 and CDR2 are ENHRY and SYGVKD. V shed 7 bases and J shed 0 bases, with 7 bases lying between them. The CDR3 has 13 amino acids. The CDR3 loop is CAINADSNQPQHF. The CDR3 DNA reads TGTGCCATCAATGCCGATAGCAATCAGCCCCAGCATTTT.

V gene TRBV5-5 combines with J gene TRBJ1-2; D is undetermined. The CDR3 consists of 15 residues. Germline V gene lookup returns CDR1 SGHKS and CDR2 YYEKEE (reference sequence). V lost 0 bases and J 0 bases, leaving 9 bases between the germline ends. The CDR3 DNA reads as TGTGCCAGCAGCTTGGGAACCACAGCTAACTATGGCTACACCTTC. This gives the protein CASSLGTTANYGYTF.

The rearrangement joins TRBV28 to TRBJ2-7; D remains unclear. CDR3 length: 14 residues. The V gene lost 6 bases and the J gene lost 6 bases, with 18 bases spanning the gap. Looked up from germline, CDR1 is MDHEN and CDR2 is SYDVKM. Here the CDR3 reads CASSPTLRPTEQYF. Written as DNA, the CDR3 is TGTGCCAGCAGCCCTACCCTGCGGCCTACCGAGCAGTACTTC.

The chain carries TRBV9 and TRBJ2-6; the D is unclear. This CDR3 is 15 amino acids long. Germline V gives CDR1 SGDLS, CDR2 YYNGEE. V was clipped by 0 bases and J by 2 bases, with 6 bases between them. The CDR3 region is CASSVDAAGANVLTF. The CDR3 region has the DNA TGTGCCAGCAGCGTAGATGCGGCTGGGGCCAACGTCCTGACTTTC.

The chain uses TRBV6-1 and TRBJ2-5; maybe TRBD1 (5 bases). The germline CDR1 and CDR2 sequences are MNHNS and SASEGT. Trimming took 4 bases from V and 2 from J, leaving 11 bases between them. The CDR3 totals 14 residues. The CDR3 bases are TGTGCCAGCAGTGTACGGACAAAGCAAGAGACCCAGTACTTC. The encoded protein is CASSVRTKQETQYF.

This chain connects TRBV18 to TRBJ2-1; possible D gene TRBD2, 5 bases. CDR3 length: 16 amino acids. V lost 6 bases to trimming and J lost 3 bases, with 18 bases between them. CDR1 is KGHSH, CDR2 LQKENI, per germline. Here the CDR3 reads CASSHLVRVSYNEQFF. In DNA, the CDR3 is TGTGCCAGCTCCCACTTGGTGCGGGTGAGCTACAATGAGCAGTTCTTC.

The rearrangement uses TRBV19 and TRBJ1-2, with D tentatively TRBD1 (5 bases). Germline CDR1 LNHDA, CDR2 SQIVND (reference sequence). This CDR3 contains 12 residues. With 1 base removed from V and 7 bases from J, the gap between germline ends came to 7 bases. CDR3 loop: CASSIGRGGYTF. In DNA, the CDR3 is TGTGCCAGTAGTATAGGGAGGGGTGGCTACACCTTC.

The J gene is TRBJ2-2, the V gene TRBV2; 11 nucleotides match TRBD2. V dropped 6 bases and J dropped 5; count of bases not matched to a gene: 8. This CDR3 contains 16 residues. In germline, CDR1 is SNHLY, CDR2 FYNNEI. CDR3 nucleotide sequence: TGTGCCAGCAGCGAACTAGCGGGAGTAGTAACCGGGGAGCTGTTTTTT. It codes for CASSELAGVVTGELFF.

The J gene is TRBJ2-2, the V gene TRBV5-4; 8 positions agree with TRBD1. V shed 4 bases, J shed 5 bases, and the junction held 4 bases outside the gene matches. The CDR3 covers 14 residues. Germline CDR1 reads SGHNT; CDR2 reads YYREEE (reference sequence). CDR3 loop: CASSKGQVTGELFF. Here the CDR3 DNA reads TGTGCCAGCAGCAAGGGACAGGTGACCGGGGAGCTGTTTTTT.

The chain couples TRBV5-1 to TRBJ2-1; D ambiguous. The germline V and J ends were trimmed by 0 bases and 6 bases, with 7 bases remaining between them. Looked up from germline, CDR1 is SGHRS and CDR2 is YFSETQ. This CDR3 region has 13 residues. The CDR3 sequence is CASSLGIGNEQFF. DNA of the CDR3: TGCGCCAGCAGCTTGGGGATCGGCAATGAGCAGTTCTTC.

The CDR3 DNA follows: TGTGCCAGCAGTTACAGGTCGGGGGCCGGGATAATTGAAGCTTTCTTT. As protein: CASSYRSGAGIIEAFF. The chain uses TRBV6-5 and TRBJ1-1; tentative D call: TRBD1 (6 bases). CDR3 length: 16 amino acids. Trimming removed 2 bases at V and 7 bases at J, with 20 bases between. CDR1 is MNHEY and CDR2 is SVGAGI in the germline V gene.

The chain employs TRBV19 and TRBJ1-2; no reliable D call. Trimming pared 3 bases from V and 5 bases from J, leaving 16 bases between. There are 15 residues in the CDR3. The germline V gene encodes CDR1 LNHDA and CDR2 SQIVND (reference sequence). CDR3 coding DNA: TGTGCCAGTAGTATTAGCACAGTCCCTCCTTATGGCTACACCTTC. Protein: CASSISTVPPYGYTF.

The chain joins TRBV10-3 to TRBJ2-7; D possibly corresponds to TRBD2 (6 bases). Germline-derived CDR1 and CDR2 are ENHRY and SYGVKD. The CDR3 loop spans 16 amino acids. V lost 6 bases, J lost 3 bases, and 21 bases lay in between. Here the CDR3 DNA reads TGTGCCATCAGCGGAAAAGAAGCGGGTAATGTCTACGAGCAGTACTTC. It specifies CAISGKEAGNVYEQYF.

The rearrangement uses TRBV18 and TRBJ2-7, with 9 positions matching TRBD1. Germline V gene lookup returns CDR1 KGHSH and CDR2 LQKENI. V was pared by 3 bases and J by 3 bases, with 6 bases of the junction left unmatched. The CDR3 consists of 15 residues. The CDR3 region is CASSPPGQGVYEQYF. CDR3 nucleotides: TGTGCCAGCTCACCCCCGGGACAGGGCGTCTACGAGCAGTACTTC.